The sequence of this T cell receptor (beta chain) was determined in a study of blood T cells in healthy people across ages. This clonotype was counted many times. For the second PCR, which ran for 7 to 11 cycles, a sample-barcoded 5' primer and a J-beta primer mix were used. TCRdb used MiXCR to reprocess the 5' RACE reads, holding one entry per CDR3 protein. The sample shows 1.5 million to 2 million distinct CDR3 sequences, 28% of them seen only once. Sequenced input: blood. The source is a woman under 40 in good health.

The DNA of the CDR3 is TGTGCCAGCAGTAGCGGCAGGCAGAACACCGGGGAGCTGTTTTTT. This translates into CASSSGRQNTGELFF. The chain employs TRBV5-5 and TRBJ2-2; tentative D call: TRBD2 (6 bases). V lost 5 bases and J lost 1, with 12 bases in between. The CDR3 is 15 residues long. From germline, CDR1 is SGHKS and CDR2 YYEKEE (reference sequence). The whole variable domain, remainder taken from reference TRBV5-5 and TRBJ2-2, is DAGVTQSPTHLIKTRGQQVTLRCSPISGHKSVSWYQQVLGQGPQFIFQYYEKEERGRGNFPDRFSARQFPNYSSELNVNALLLGDSALYLCASSSGRQNTGELFFGEGSRLTVL.